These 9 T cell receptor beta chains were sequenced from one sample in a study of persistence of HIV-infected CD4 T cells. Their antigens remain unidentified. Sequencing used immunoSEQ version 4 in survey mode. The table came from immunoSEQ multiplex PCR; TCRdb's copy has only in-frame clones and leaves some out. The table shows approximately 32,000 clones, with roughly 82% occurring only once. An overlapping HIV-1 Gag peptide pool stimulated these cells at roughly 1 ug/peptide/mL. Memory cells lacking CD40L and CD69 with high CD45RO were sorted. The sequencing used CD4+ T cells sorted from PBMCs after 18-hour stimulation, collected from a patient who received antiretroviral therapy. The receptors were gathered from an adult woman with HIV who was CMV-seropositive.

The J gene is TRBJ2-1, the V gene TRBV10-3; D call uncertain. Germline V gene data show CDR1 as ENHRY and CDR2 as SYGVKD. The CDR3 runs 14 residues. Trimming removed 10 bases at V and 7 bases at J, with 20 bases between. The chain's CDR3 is CASTVGVAGNEQFF. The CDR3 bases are TGTGCCAGTACCGTCGGAGTAGCAGGAAATGAGCAGTTCTTC.

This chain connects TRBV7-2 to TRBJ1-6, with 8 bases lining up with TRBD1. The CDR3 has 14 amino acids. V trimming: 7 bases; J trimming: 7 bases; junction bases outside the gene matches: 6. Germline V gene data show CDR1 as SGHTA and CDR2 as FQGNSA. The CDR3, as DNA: TGTGCCAGCATCCAGGACAGGGTCAATTCACCCCTCCACTTT. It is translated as CASIQDRVNSPLHF.

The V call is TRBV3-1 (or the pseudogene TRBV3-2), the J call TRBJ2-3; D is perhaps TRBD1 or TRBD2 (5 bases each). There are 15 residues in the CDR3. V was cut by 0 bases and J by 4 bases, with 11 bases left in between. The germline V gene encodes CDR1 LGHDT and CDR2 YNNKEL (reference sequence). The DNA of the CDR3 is TGTGCCAGCAGCCAAGATCCGGGGCTCGCAGATACGCAGTATTTT. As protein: CASSQDPGLADTQYF.

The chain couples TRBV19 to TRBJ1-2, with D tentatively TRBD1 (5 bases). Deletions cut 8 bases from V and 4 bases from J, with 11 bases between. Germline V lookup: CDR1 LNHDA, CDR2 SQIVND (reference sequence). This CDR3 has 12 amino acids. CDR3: CASSRRGYGYTF. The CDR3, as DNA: TGTGCCAGTTCGAGAAGGGGCTATGGCTACACCTTC. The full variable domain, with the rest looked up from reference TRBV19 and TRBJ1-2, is DGGITQSPKYLFRKEGQNVTLSCEQNLNHDAMYWYRQDPGQGLRLIYYSQIVNDFQKGDIAEGYSVSREKKESFPLTVTSAQKNPTAFYLCASSRRGYGYTFGSGTRLTVV.

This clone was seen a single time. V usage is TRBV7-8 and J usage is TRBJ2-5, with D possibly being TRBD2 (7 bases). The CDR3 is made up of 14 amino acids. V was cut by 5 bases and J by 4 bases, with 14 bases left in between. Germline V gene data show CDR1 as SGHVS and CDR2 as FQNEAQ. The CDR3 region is CASSKRGAGETQYF. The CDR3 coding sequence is TGTGCCAGCAGCAAACGGGGGGCGGGAGAGACCCAGTACTTC.

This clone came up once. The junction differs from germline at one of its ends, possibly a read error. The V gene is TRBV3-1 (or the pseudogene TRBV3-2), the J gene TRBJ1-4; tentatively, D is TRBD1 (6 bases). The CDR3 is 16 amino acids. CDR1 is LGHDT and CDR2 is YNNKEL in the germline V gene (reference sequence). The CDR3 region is CASSQGVGQYAKKLFF. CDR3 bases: TGTGCCAGCAGTCAAGGCGTCGGACAGTACGCGAAAAAACTGTTTTTT.

The CDR3 sequence: CASSRLQGGDQPQHF. The CDR3 DNA follows: TGTGCCAGTAGTCGGTTACAGGGGGGCGATCAGCCCCAGCATTTT. The chain is built from TRBV19 and TRBJ1-5; 8 bases align to TRBD1. The J segment lost 5 bases and the V segment lost 5 bases, leaving 8 bases of the junction unmatched. Germline lookup yields CDR1 LNHDA and CDR2 SQIVND (reference sequence). The CDR3 is 15 amino acids.

The CDR3 protein is CASSETGGGQGSETQYF. CDR3 coding DNA: TGTGCCAGCAGTGAAACGGGCGGGGGACAGGGCTCGGAGACCCAGTACTTC. V gene TRBV25-1 combines with J gene TRBJ2-5; TRBD1 aligns across 9 bases. The CDR3 sequence is 17 residues long. CDR1 is MGHDK and CDR2 is SYGVNS in the germline V gene. The ends lost 2 bases at V and 5 bases at J; junction bases unmatched: 12.

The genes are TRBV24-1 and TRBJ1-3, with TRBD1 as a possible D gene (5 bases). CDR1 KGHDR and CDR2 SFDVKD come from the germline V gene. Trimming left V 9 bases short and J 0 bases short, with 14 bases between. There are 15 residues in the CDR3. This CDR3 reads CATYLGQNSGNTIYF. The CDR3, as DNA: TGTGCCACCTACTTGGGGCAAAACTCTGGAAACACCATATATTTT.